The 28 T cell receptor beta chains below were found in one sample sequenced in a study of shared clonotypes between healthy human individuals. Method: immunoSEQ multiplex PCR; TCRdb's copy keeps in-frame clones and lacks some. The repertoire holds about 1 million clones, more than 65% seen once, with approximately 1.5% in the top ten. Material for sequencing was memory CD4+ T cells sorted from blood. Subset in this sample: CD45RA-negative fraction. The receptors were sampled from a young man in good health.

The chain joins TRBV5-1 to TRBJ2-2, with D perhaps TRBD2 (5 bases). The germline V and J ends were trimmed by 4 bases and 2 bases, with 12 bases remaining between them. Looked up from germline, CDR1 is SGHRS and CDR2 is YFSETQ. This CDR3 has 15 amino acids. CDR3 sequence (DNA): TGCGCCAGCAGCCCCGATGCGGGTAACACCGGGGAGCTGTTTTTT. Translating gives CASSPDAGNTGELFF.

The chain recombines TRBV5-6 with TRBJ2-7; 7 bases line up with TRBD2. Looked up from germline, CDR1 is SGHDT and CDR2 is YYEEEE. This CDR3 region has 15 residues. V lost 1 base and J lost 2; bases outside the gene matches: 6. The CDR3 DNA reads TGTGCCAGCAGCTTGAGAGGGAGCGGGACCTACGAGCAGTACTTC. It encodes CASSLRGSGTYEQYF. Full variable domain (outside the CDR3, taken from reference TRBV5-6 and TRBJ2-7): DAGVTQSPTHLIKTRGQQVTLRCSPKSGHDTVSWYQQALGQGPQFIFQYYEEEERQRGNFPDRFSGHQFPNYSSELNVNALLLGDSALYLCASSLRGSGTYEQYFGPGTRLTVT.

The chain recombines TRBV7-2 with TRBJ2-1; tentative D call: TRBD1 (6 bases). Germline V CDR1 and CDR2: SGHTA, FQGNSA. Trimming removed 2 bases from V and 2 bases from J, with 10 bases in between. The CDR3 is made up of 15 amino acids. The CDR3 protein is CASSLPGAAYNEQFF. DNA of the CDR3: TGTGCCAGCAGCTTACCAGGGGCAGCCTACAATGAGCAGTTCTTC. The entire variable domain, with the rest obtained from reference TRBV7-2 and TRBJ2-1, is as follows: GAGVSQSPSNKVTEKGKDVELRCDPISGHTALYWYRQSLGQGLEFLIYFQGNSAPDKSGLPSDRFSAERTGGSVSTLTIQRTQQEDSAVYLCASSLPGAAYNEQFFGPGTRLTVL.

The chain uses TRBV5-1 and TRBJ2-3; D remains unclear. Germline CDR1 and CDR2: SGHRS and YFSETQ. V gave up 5 bases and J gave up 5 bases, with 18 bases separating them. The CDR3 has 15 amino acids. CDR3 protein: CASSLPSSEQDTQYF. CDR3 in DNA: TGCGCCAGCAGTCTCCCTTCATCGGAACAAGATACGCAGTATTTT.

The chain joins TRBV2 to TRBJ1-6; TRBD1 matches 8 bases. The CDR3 sequence is 15 residues long. The V and J ends lost 6 bases and 6 bases, in that order; junction bases with no gene match: 7. Per the germline V gene, CDR1 is SNHLY and CDR2 is FYNNEI. The CDR3 is CASRETTGGNSPLHF. The CDR3 bases are TGTGCCAGCAGGGAGACCACAGGGGGTAATTCACCCCTCCACTTT.

Of note for this clone: Other nucleotide sequences from this sample produce the same CDR3. The rearrangement uses TRBV5-1 and TRBJ1-1, with TRBD1 as a possible D gene (5 bases). This CDR3 contains 14 residues. The germline V and J ends were trimmed by 4 bases and 5 bases, with 15 bases remaining between them. CDR1 is SGHRS, CDR2 YFSETQ, per germline. The CDR3 is CASSPGTGGTEAFF. CDR3 in DNA: TGCGCCAGCAGCCCGGGGACGGGAGGGACTGAAGCTTTCTTT. Full variable domain (missing parts from reference TRBV5-1 and TRBJ1-1): KAGVTQTPRYLIKTRGQQVTLSCSPISGHRSVSWYQQTPGQGLQFLFEYFSETQRNKGNFPGRFSGRQFSNSRSEMNVSTLELGDSALYLCASSPGTGGTEAFFGQGTRLTVV.

The chain has TRBV6-6 and TRBJ1-4; D gene unclear. Germline V gene lookup returns CDR1 MNHNY and CDR2 SVGAGI (reference sequence). The CDR3 contains 14 residues. V lost 6 bases to trimming and J lost 3 bases, with 11 bases between them. DNA of the CDR3: TGTGCCAGCAGCCTAACCGGGTCTAATGAAAAACTGTTTTTT. Its protein product is CASSLTGSNEKLFF.

The chain employs TRBV29-1 and TRBJ2-5, with 9 bases aligning to TRBD2. The J call may be mistaken, given a closer DNA end match to TRBJ2-7. In germline, CDR1 is SQVTM, CDR2 ANQGSEA. The CDR3 spans 14 residues. CDR3 protein: CSVTPGTSLYEQYF. The CDR3 bases are TGCAGCGTGACGCCCGGGACTAGCCTCTACGAGCAGTACTTC.

This rearrangement joins TRBV6-1 to TRBJ1-5; 8 bases match TRBD1. Looked up from germline, CDR1 is MNHNS and CDR2 is SASEGT. The CDR3 sequence is 14 residues long. V was pared by 5 bases and J by 7 bases, with 7 bases of the junction left unmatched. For the CDR3, the DNA is TGTGCCAGCAGTCTAGACAGGGGAACGCAGCCCCAGCATTTT. Its protein product is CASSLDRGTQPQHF.

CDR3 sequence: CASSLGSTGLAYEQYF. The CDR3 coding sequence is TGTGCCAGCAGCTTAGGGTCGACGGGCTTGGCCTACGAGCAGTACTTC. This sequence joins TRBV11-2 and TRBJ2-7; no definite D call. V was shortened by 1 base and J by 2 bases, with 15 bases between the two germline ends. The CDR3 loop spans 16 amino acids. Germline CDR1 reads SGHAT; CDR2 reads FQNNGV. Full variable domain (remainder filled in from reference TRBV11-2 and TRBJ2-7): EAGVAQSPRYKIIEKRQSVAFWCNPISGHATLYWYQQILGQGPKLLIQFQNNGVVDDSQLPKDRFSAERLKGVDSTLKIQPAKLEDSAVYLCASSLGSTGLAYEQYFGPGTRLTVT.

This chain uses TRBV4-1 with TRBJ1-5; TRBD1 matches at 7 bases. The V and J ends lost 0 bases and 4 bases, in that order; junction bases with no gene match: 6. Germline values: CDR1 MGHRA, CDR2 YSYEKL. This CDR3 spans 16 amino acids. The CDR3, as DNA: TGCGCCAGCAGCCAAGACCCGGGACAGAGAAATCAGCCCCAGCATTTT. Translating gives CASSQDPGQRNQPQHF.

The chain couples TRBV2 to TRBJ1-4; unclear D gene. In germline, CDR1 is SNHLY, CDR2 FYNNEI. The CDR3 loop spans 16 amino acids. The V end was cut by 4 bases, the J end by 5 bases, with 17 bases between. The CDR3 DNA reads as TGTGCCAGCAGTGTGCGGACTCCGAGCCAGAATGAAAAACTGTTTTTT. Its translation: CASSVRTPSQNEKLFF.

This chain uses TRBV11-2 with TRBJ1-2; D possibly corresponds to TRBD1 (6 bases). Germline loops: CDR1 SGHAT, CDR2 FQNNGV. Trimming cost V 6 bases and J 2 bases, with 13 bases left between them. This CDR3 has 14 amino acids. CDR3 in DNA: TGTGCCAGCAGTCCAGGGGCGGCGAACTATGGCTACACCTTC. Translating gives CASSPGAANYGYTF.

As for this clone: This may stem from a read error, because a much larger clone lies one nucleotide away. This chain connects TRBV11-3 to TRBJ2-1; D remains unclear. V dropped 4 bases and J dropped 6 bases, with 4 bases sitting between them. CDR3 length equals 11 residues. Germline-derived CDR1 and CDR2 are SGHNT and YENEEA. The CDR3 nucleotides read TGTGCCAGCAGCTCAAGCAATGAGCAGTTCTTC. As protein: CASSSSNEQFF.

This clone was counted a few times. This rearrangement joins TRBV6-4 to TRBJ1-1, with D hard to call. The CDR3 is made up of 12 amino acids. Germline assignment: CDR1 MRHNA and CDR2 SNTAGT. V was trimmed by 0 bases and J by 11 bases, leaving 10 bases between them. The CDR3 sequence is CASSDSMGWAFF. DNA of the CDR3: TGTGCCAGCAGTGACTCGATGGGGTGGGCTTTCTTT.

The genes are TRBV5-1 and TRBJ2-7; tentatively, D is TRBD2 (5 bases). Between the trimmed V and J ends, which lost 0 bases and 1 base, there was a span of 8 bases. In germline, CDR1 is SGHRS, CDR2 YFSETQ. This CDR3 spans 14 amino acids. The CDR3 nucleotides read TGCGCCAGCAGCTTGGAGAGCGGTTCCTACGAGCAGTACTTC. Encoded protein: CASSLESGSYEQYF.

The chain employs TRBV5-6 and TRBJ1-3; 9 bases line up with TRBD1. The CDR3 length is 16 residues. CDR1 is SGHDT, CDR2 YYEEEE, per germline. J was trimmed by 3 bases and V by 6 bases; bases with no gene match: 10. The CDR3 bases are TGTGCCAGCACCTCGGGACAGGGCGTCGTTGGAAACACCATATATTTT. Translating it yields CASTSGQGVVGNTIYF.

CDR3 nucleotide sequence: TGTGCCAGCTCACCTTTATCGACAGAAATGTATGGCTACACCTTC. It specifies CASSPLSTEMYGYTF. The J gene is TRBJ1-2, the V gene TRBV18; tentatively, D is TRBD1 (5 bases). Between the trimmed V and J ends, which lost 3 bases and 5 bases, there was a span of 16 bases. Germline V gives CDR1 KGHSH, CDR2 LQKENI. The CDR3 is 15 amino acids.

V gene TRBV7-9 combines with J gene TRBJ1-2, with D perhaps matching TRBD1 (5 bases). V was clipped by 5 bases and J by 3 bases, with 13 bases between them. This CDR3 contains 14 residues. CDR1 and CDR2 from the germline V gene are SEHNR and FQNEAQ (reference sequence). CDR3 sequence reads: CASSADGAYYGYTF. CDR3 DNA: TGTGCCAGCAGCGCCGACGGGGCCTACTATGGCTACACCTTC.

The chain joins TRBV19 to TRBJ2-7; tentative D call: TRBD2 (6 bases). V was cut by 2 bases and J by 5 bases, with 10 bases left in between. Germline assignment: CDR1 LNHDA and CDR2 SQIVND (reference sequence). CDR3 length equals 13 residues. The chain's CDR3 is CASSIMRGNEQYF. Written as DNA, the CDR3 is TGTGCCAGTAGTATAATGCGGGGCAACGAGCAGTACTTC.

The gene calls are TRBV11-2 and TRBJ2-5; a weak D match, TRBD2 (5 bases). Germline CDR1 reads SGHAT; CDR2 reads FQNNGV. CDR3 size: 15 residues. The V end was cut by 5 bases, the J end by 2 bases, with 15 bases between. The DNA for the CDR3 is TGTGCCAGCAGCCTCTATCCCGGGATTCAAGAGACCCAGTACTTC. Translated, it gives CASSLYPGIQETQYF.

Note on this clone: This specimen includes other DNA sequences encoding the same CDR3. The chain carries TRBV6-5 and TRBJ1-1; D call uncertain. CDR3 size: 14 residues. Germline V gene data show CDR1 as MNHEY and CDR2 as SVGAGI. Deletions cut 0 bases from V and 0 bases from J, with 5 bases between. The CDR3, as DNA: TGTGCCAGCAGTTACTCGCTGCTGAACACTGAAGCTTTCTTT. Amino acids: CASSYSLLNTEAFF.

This clone has only a few counts. This rearrangement joins TRBV19 to TRBJ2-7, with 9 bases fitting TRBD1. CDR3 length: 15 residues. J was trimmed by 1 base and V by 5 bases; bases with no gene match: 6. Germline CDR1 reads LNHDA; CDR2 reads SQIVND (reference sequence). The CDR3 sequence is CASSLPGTGSYEQYF. The CDR3 nucleotides are TGTGCCAGTAGTCTTCCCGGGACAGGGTCCTACGAGCAGTACTTC.

This chain links TRBV4-1 with TRBJ1-6; 7 bases align to TRBD1. V gave up 0 bases and J gave up 9 bases; unmatched junction bases: 5. Germline V gene sequence: CDR1 MGHRA, CDR2 YSYEKL. This CDR3 is 15 amino acids long. The CDR3 sequence is CASSQEPGGISPLHF. Written as DNA, the CDR3 is TGCGCCAGCAGCCAAGAACCAGGGGGGATTTCACCCCTCCACTTT.

The chain carries TRBV30 and TRBJ1-3; 10 bases map to TRBD1. V lost 3 bases, J lost 1 base, and 9 bases stayed unmatched. From germline, CDR1 is GTSNPN and CDR2 SVGIG (reference sequence). The CDR3 extends over 17 amino acids. DNA for the CDR3: TGTGCCTGGAGAATCATAAGACAGGGGGCTTCTGGAAACACCATATATTTT. Protein: CAWRIIRQGASGNTIYF.

This clone was observed once. This CDR3 is CASSLSSGGTDTQYF. CDR3 nucleotides: TGTGCCAGCAGCTTGAGTAGCGGGGGCACAGATACGCAGTATTTT. V is TRBV7-6 and J is TRBJ2-3, with 8 bases that match TRBD2. V dropped 3 bases and J dropped 1; count of bases not matched to a gene: 3. The CDR3 consists of 15 residues. Germline V gene sequence: CDR1 SGHVS, CDR2 FNYEAQ.

This clone is a singleton in its sample. V and J are TRBV10-3 and TRBJ2-7; a possible D gene is TRBD2 (5 bases). Trimming left V 5 bases short and J 7 bases short, with 18 bases between. The CDR3 is 14 amino acids. The germline V gene has CDR1 ENHRY and CDR2 SYGVKD. The CDR3 protein is CAISRDGRNGEQYF. The CDR3 DNA reads as TGTGCCATCAGTCGGGATGGACGTAACGGGGAGCAGTACTTC.

This sequence joins TRBV10-1 and TRBJ2-1, with 8 bases fitting TRBD2. CDR1 and CDR2 from the germline V gene are WNHNN and SYGVQD (reference sequence). The CDR3 runs to 13 residues. Unmatched junction bases numbered 2, after V lost 1 base and J lost 9 bases. CDR3 sequence: CASSEFLAGEQFF. The CDR3 coding sequence is TGCGCCAGCAGTGAGTTTCTAGCGGGTGAGCAGTTCTTC.